This T cell receptor (beta chain) is from a study of early T cells in non-severe SARS-CoV-2 infection. At the level of the study: Alpha and beta chains were unpaired, from unsorted whole-blood bulk RNA.

V lost 2 bases, J lost 7 bases, and 4 bases stayed unmatched. Germline V gene data show CDR1 as MNHEY and CDR2 as SVGEGT. This CDR3 region has 15 residues. Individual cDNA molecules were tagged with unique molecular identifiers, the study reported. A single record per CDR3 protein comes from TCRdb applying MiXCR to the 5' RACE reads. The sample shows about 67,000 distinct CDR3 sequences, approximately 10% of them seen only once. The receptor comes from an adult who was a healthcare worker with PCR-confirmed SARS-CoV-2 infection or an uninfected control (not recorded which). The sequenced sample consisted of whole blood. The rearrangement links TRBV6-2 or TRBV6-3 to TRBJ2-1; 11 bases agree with TRBD1. The CDR3 DNA sequence: TGTGCCAGCAGTTACGGGACAGGGGGGAAAAATGAGCAGTTCTTC. Encoded protein: CASSYGTGGKNEQFF.